This TCR beta chain was recorded in a study of neurological immune-mediated disorders. The cDNA came from 5'RACE with 10-nucleotide random UMIs. Per sequencing run, 15-18 subjects together gave over 170 million TCR-beta sequences. TCRdb reprocessed the 5' RACE reads with MiXCR, giving one entry per CDR3 protein. The table includes about 66,000 distinct CDR3 sequences, approximately 4.1% detected once. This clonotype was seen repeatedly, ten times or more. The antigen is undetermined. General observations from the study: Among 34 multiple sclerosis patients, 18 had repertoires that phylogenetic grouping placed in one related-CDR3 cluster, a possible signature. No CDR3 amino acid sequences were shared by expanded clones across subjects, suggesting private repertoires in all groups.

V shed 5 bases, J shed 2 bases, and the junction held 6 bases outside the gene matches. CDR1 is SEHNR and CDR2 is FQNEAQ in the germline V gene (reference sequence). The CDR3 consists of 15 residues. This receptor was identified in a man between 25 and 39 years old with multiple sclerosis. Source material: PBMCs. The chain uses TRBV7-9 and TRBJ2-7; TRBD2 matches 10 bases. Here the CDR3 reads CASSPGLAPTYEQYF. As DNA, the CDR3 is TGTGCCAGCAGCCCGGGACTAGCGCCCACCTACGAGCAGTACTTC. The whole variable domain, filled in from reference TRBV7-9 and TRBJ2-7, reads DTGVSQNPRHKITKRGQNVTFRCDPISEHNRLYWYRQTLGQGPEFLTYFQNEAQLEKSRLLSDRFSAERPKGSFSTLEIQRTEQGDSAMYLCASSPGLAPTYEQYFGPGTRLTVT.